These 27 T cell receptor beta chains came from one sample sequenced in a study of T cells in Graves' hyperthyroidism and ophthalmopathy (dated by TCRdb to about 2019). Library preparation employed multiplex PCR. Reads for this sample came from an Illumina HiSeq 2000. The TCR beta CDR3 regions were amplified from RNA transcripts. The TCR CDR3 was subjected to a first round of RT-PCR using the HTBI primer set and the Qiagen OneStep RT-PCR kit. The public reads were run again by TCRdb, first through fastp at Q25 and then through MiXCR, and only productive beta chains were kept. Rows are unified per CDR3 protein, each entry keeping the most common DNA and genes. The sample profile shows some 360,000 distinct CDR3 sequences; 15% to 20% of them were found once. The top ten hold roughly a sixth of the sample. The sequenced sample consisted of blood. These receptors originate from a woman aged 40 to 49 with Graves' ophthalmopathy.

This clonotype was recorded at least ten times. This rearrangement joins TRBV13 to TRBJ1-2; TRBD1 matches 12 bases. The CDR3 is made up of 20 amino acids. The J segment lost 3 bases and the V segment lost 5 bases, leaving 19 bases of the junction unmatched. Germline CDR1 PRHDT, CDR2 FYEKMQ (reference sequence). The CDR3 loop reads CASSPRNTPGQGAKDYGYTF. CDR3 in DNA: TGTGCCAGCAGCCCGAGGAACACACCGGGACAGGGGGCGAAGGACTATGGCTACACCTTC.

This clonotype was observed a handful of times. The V and J genes are TRBV18 and TRBJ2-6, with 8 bases matching TRBD2. The CDR3 is 17 residues long. The J segment lost 0 bases and the V segment lost 4 bases, leaving 5 bases of the junction unmatched. CDR1 KGHSH and CDR2 LQKENI come from the germline V gene. CDR3 region: CASSQTSESSGANVLTF. The CDR3 nucleotides are TGTGCCAGCTCACAGACTAGCGAAAGCTCTGGGGCCAACGTCCTGACTTTC.

Concerning this clonotype: Given a much more abundant clone one base away, this may be a read error. This chain joins TRBV30 and TRBJ2-7; no reliable D call. Trimming cost V 2 bases and J 4 bases, with 12 bases left between them. There are 13 residues in the CDR3. CDR1 GTSNPN and CDR2 SVGIG come from the germline V gene (reference sequence). Written as DNA, the CDR3 is TGTGCCTGGAGTTCCTCCCACTGGTACGAGCAGTACTTC. This codes for CAWSSSHWYEQYF. The full variable domain, rest sourced from reference TRBV30 and TRBJ2-7, is SQTIHQWPATLVQPVGSPLSLECTVEGTSNPNLYWYRQAAGRGLQLLFYSVGIGQISSEVPQNLSASRPQDRQFILSSKKLLLSDSGFYLCAWSSSHWYEQYFGPGTRLTVT.

V is TRBV7-3 and J is TRBJ2-7; tentative D call: TRBD1 (5 bases). V lost 2 bases, J lost 0 bases, and 17 bases lay in between. The CDR3 is 17 residues long. Germline loops: CDR1 SGHTA, CDR2 FQGTGA. In DNA form, the CDR3 reads TGTGCCAGCAGCTTAGGTAGCTGGGGCCAACGCTCCTACGAGCAGTACTTC. This gives the protein CASSLGSWGQRSYEQYF. Drawing the rest from reference TRBV7-3 and TRBJ2-7, the complete variable domain is GAGVSQTPSNKVTEKGKYVELRCDPISGHTALYWYRQSLGQGPEFLIYFQGTGAADDSGLPNDRFFAVRPEGSVSTLKIQRTERGDSAVYLCASSLGSWGQRSYEQYFGPGTRLTVT.

The genes are TRBV7-9 and TRBJ1-1; D is possibly TRBD1 (5 bases). V lost 7 bases and J lost 2, with 17 bases in between. The CDR3 extends over 15 amino acids. The germline CDR1 and CDR2 sequences are SEHNR and FQNEAQ (reference sequence). This CDR3 is CASTLGTTVNTEAFF. CDR3 bases: TGTGCCAGCACCTTGGGAACGACAGTAAACACTGAAGCTTTCTTT.

This clonotype appeared many times. This chain joins TRBV27 and TRBJ2-7, with D unclear. This CDR3 has 13 amino acids. Germline-derived CDR1 and CDR2 are MNHEY and SMNVEV (reference sequence). The V end lost 4 bases, the J end lost 3 bases, and 10 bases lay between the germline ends. The CDR3, as DNA: TGTGCCAGCAGTTCAGACTCTGACTACGAGCAGTACTTC. Translation: CASSSDSDYEQYF.

This clonotype came up many times. This chain connects TRBV6-5 to TRBJ2-7; D perhaps matches TRBD2 (5 bases). The CDR3 extends over 14 amino acids. Germline CDR1 and CDR2: MNHEY and SVGAGI. V lost 2 bases and J lost 7, with 15 bases in between. The CDR3 nucleotides are TGTGCCAGCAGTTACCTTTCAGAGGGTGCGGAGCAGTACTTC. This encodes CASSYLSEGAEQYF.

This clonotype was found a few times. V and J are TRBV6-1 and TRBJ2-7; D assignment may be TRBD1 or TRBD2 (5 bases each). In germline, CDR1 is MNHNS, CDR2 SASEGT. The CDR3 spans 16 residues. The ends were cut back, 2 bases at V and 0 bases at J, with 14 bases in the middle. The CDR3 reads CASSEFNGASSYEQYF. The CDR3 bases are TGTGCCAGCAGTGAATTTAACGGGGCGAGCTCCTACGAGCAGTACTTC.

The V and J genes are TRBV28 and TRBJ1-5; D call uncertain. The CDR3 spans 14 residues. V was cut by 6 bases and J by 0 bases, with 9 bases left in between. The germline gives CDR1 MDHEN, CDR2 SYDVKM. This CDR3 reads CASSTGGSNQPQHF. The CDR3 DNA sequence: TGTGCCAGCAGCACGGGAGGTAGCAATCAGCCCCAGCATTTT.

This clonotype was detected ten times or more. The chain is built from TRBV6-2 or TRBV6-3 and TRBJ2-7; D remains unclear. Trimming cost V 2 bases and J 2 bases, with 13 bases left between them. The length of the CDR3 is 15 residues. Germline V gene lookup returns CDR1 MNHEY and CDR2 SVGEGT. CDR3 loop: CASSYIPGRPYEQYF. The CDR3 coding sequence is TGTGCCAGCAGTTACATCCCGGGCCGACCCTACGAGCAGTACTTC.

Concerning this clonotype: A read error is possible here, since a much larger clone lies one base away. The V and J genes are TRBV6-2 or TRBV6-3 and TRBJ2-2; D may match TRBD1 or TRBD2 (6 bases each). Deletions cut 6 bases from V and 6 bases from J, with 26 bases between. CDR1 MNHEY and CDR2 SVGEGT come from the germline V gene. The CDR3 spans 18 residues. CDR3 sequence reads: CASSSLLRSIGGPGELFF. The DNA for the CDR3 is TGTGCCAGCAGCTCCCTACTACGATCGATAGGGGGGCCCGGGGAGCTGTTTTTT.

This clonotype was observed many times. The V call is TRBV2, the J call TRBJ1-6, with D perhaps matching TRBD1 (5 bases). Germline V gene data show CDR1 as SNHLY and CDR2 as FYNNEI. There are 14 residues in the CDR3. V lost 7 bases, J lost 1 base, and 8 bases lay in between. This CDR3 is CASIAGSYNSPLHF. CDR3 in DNA: TGTGCCAGCATAGCAGGGTCCTATAATTCACCCCTCCACTTT. The full variable domain, rest sourced from reference TRBV2 and TRBJ1-6, is EPEVTQTPSHQVTQMGQEVILRCVPISNHLYFYWYRQILGQKVEFLVSFYNNEISEKSEIFDDQFSVERPDGSNFTLKIRSTKLEDSAMYFCASIAGSYNSPLHFGNGTRLTVT.

This clonotype was counted ten times or more. The chain couples TRBV28 to TRBJ1-5; 8 bases are a match to TRBD1. Germline trimming cut 4 bases from V and 4 bases from J; bases unmatched to any gene: 9. The CDR3 spans 16 residues. Germline-derived CDR1 and CDR2 are MDHEN and SYDVKM. The chain's CDR3 is CASSSDLGQANQPQHF. The CDR3 DNA is TGTGCCAGCAGTTCCGACCTGGGACAGGCAAATCAGCCCCAGCATTTT.

This clonotype was observed at least ten times. This rearrangement joins TRBV6-1 to TRBJ1-1; TRBD1 aligns across 7 bases. The junction had 6 bases not matched to a gene; V was cut back by 6 bases and J by 5 bases. The germline CDR1 and CDR2 sequences are MNHNS and SASEGT. The CDR3 covers 13 residues. In DNA form, the CDR3 reads TGTGCCAGCAGGGAGACAGGGTGGACTGAAGCTTTCTTT. Its protein is CASRETGWTEAFF.

This clonotype was counted a few times. The rearrangement joins TRBV27 to TRBJ1-1; maybe TRBD1 (5 bases). V lost 4 bases and J 1 base, leaving 13 bases between the germline ends. Germline assignment: CDR1 MNHEY and CDR2 SMNVEV (reference sequence). The CDR3 length is 15 residues. CDR3 DNA sequence: TGTGCCAGCAGTTGGCACAGGTCAAAGAACACTGAAGCTTTCTTT. Protein: CASSWHRSKNTEAFF.

This clonotype was recorded many times. A junction end diverges from the germline sequence, so it may reflect a read error. This chain uses TRBV10-2 with TRBJ2-2, with D tentatively TRBD1 or TRBD2 (7 bases each). Germline V CDR1 and CDR2: WSHSY, SAAADI. The CDR3 covers 15 residues. The CDR3 loop is CASRSGTVNTGELFF. The CDR3 DNA is TGTGCCAGCAGAAGCGGGACAGTTAACACCGGGGAGCTGTTTTTT.

This clonotype occurred many times. The V and J genes are TRBV6-1 and TRBJ2-5; 7 bases align to TRBD1. The germline CDR1 and CDR2 sequences are MNHNS and SASEGT. V dropped 4 bases and J dropped 6; count of bases not matched to a gene: 5. CDR3 size: 13 residues. The CDR3 spells CASSVRGLKTQYF. The CDR3 DNA reads TGTGCCAGCAGTGTAAGGGGGCTGAAGACCCAGTACTTC.

This clonotype came up many times. The rearrangement joins TRBV19 to TRBJ2-7; D remains unclear. The ends were cut back, 5 bases at V and 0 bases at J, with 11 bases in the middle. The CDR3 runs 14 residues. Germline V CDR1 and CDR2: LNHDA, SQIVND (reference sequence). As DNA, the CDR3 is TGTGCCAGTAGTTTCCGGACGAGCTCCTACGAGCAGTACTTC. It specifies CASSFRTSSYEQYF.

There are many counts of this clonotype. CDR3 amino acids: CASSIVQGAEYEQYF. In DNA, the CDR3 is TGTGCCAGTAGTATCGTTCAGGGGGCTGAATACGAGCAGTACTTC. This chain connects TRBV19 to TRBJ2-7, with TRBD1 matching over 8 bases. The V segment lost 3 bases and the J segment 4 bases; nucleotides outside the gene matches: 8. The length of the CDR3 is 15 residues. Germline CDR1 LNHDA, CDR2 SQIVND (reference sequence).

This clonotype was found many times. The V call is TRBV5-1, the J call TRBJ2-2, with 9 nucleotides matching TRBD1. Germline trimming cut 5 bases from V and 3 bases from J; bases unmatched to any gene: 11. Germline CDR1 is SGHRS and CDR2 is YFSETQ. The CDR3 has 17 amino acids. CDR3 coding DNA: TGCGCCAGCAGGCGTAAAAACAGGGGGCCTTACACCGGGGAGCTGTTTTTT. Amino acid sequence: CASRRKNRGPYTGELFF.

This clonotype was counted ten times or more. V gene TRBV24-1 combines with J gene TRBJ2-2; D may be TRBD2 (6 bases). The germline V and J ends were trimmed by 3 bases and 3 bases, with 13 bases remaining between them. The CDR3 contains 16 residues. The germline gives CDR1 KGHDR, CDR2 SFDVKD. The CDR3 coding sequence is TGTGCCACCAGTGATCCCGTAGCGGAGTACACCGGGGAGCTGTTTTTT. Encoded protein: CATSDPVAEYTGELFF.

This clonotype appeared many times. The chain combines TRBV2 with TRBJ2-7; 8 nucleotides match TRBD2. The CDR3 runs 14 residues. The junction had 10 bases not matched to a gene; V was cut back by 7 bases and J by 5 bases. Per germline, CDR1 SNHLY and CDR2 FYNNEI. In DNA form, the CDR3 reads TGTGCCAGCACCGAGGGGGGACTAGGGAACGAGCAGTACTTC. Translating it yields CASTEGGLGNEQYF.

Ten or more counts support this clonotype. This chain joins TRBV5-1 and TRBJ1-1; 8 positions match TRBD1. CDR3 length equals 13 residues. The V segment lost 5 bases and the J segment 4 bases; nucleotides outside the gene matches: 4. CDR1 and CDR2 (germline): SGHRS, YFSETQ. The CDR3 bases are TGCGCCAGCAGTTACAGGGGGAGCACTGAAGCTTTCTTT. This translates into CASSYRGSTEAFF. Combining the CDR3 with reference TRBV5-1 and TRBJ1-1 gives the whole variable domain KAGVTQTPRYLIKTRGQQVTLSCSPISGHRSVSWYQQTPGQGLQFLFEYFSETQRNKGNFPGRFSGRQFSNSRSEMNVSTLELGDSALYLCASSYRGSTEAFFGQGTRLTVV.

This clonotype was detected many times. The chain recombines TRBV20-1 with TRBJ2-5; 13 bases are a match to TRBD2. With V trimmed by 1 base and J by 1 base, 12 bases remained unmatched. The CDR3 consists of 19 residues. From germline, CDR1 is DFQATT and CDR2 SNEGSKA (reference sequence). CDR3 sequence: CSARAPGLAGSGPQETQYF. The CDR3 coding sequence is TGCAGTGCTAGAGCTCCGGGACTAGCGGGGTCCGGCCCCCAAGAGACCCAGTACTTC.

The chain links TRBV19 to TRBJ2-5; no reliable D call. The V end lost 5 bases, the J end lost 3 bases, and 10 bases lay between the germline ends. The CDR3 is made up of 13 amino acids. Germline loops: CDR1 LNHDA, CDR2 SQIVND (reference sequence). CDR3 sequence reads: CASSDADEETQYF. The CDR3 nucleotides are TGTGCCAGTAGTGATGCGGACGAAGAGACCCAGTACTTC. Full variable domain (outside the CDR3, taken from reference TRBV19 and TRBJ2-5): DGGITQSPKYLFRKEGQNVTLSCEQNLNHDAMYWYRQDPGQGLRLIYYSQIVNDFQKGDIAEGYSVSREKKESFPLTVTSAQKNPTAFYLCASSDADEETQYFGPGTRLLVL.

This clonotype was observed many times. The germline gene is not matched at one end of the junction; a read error may be the cause. The J gene is TRBJ2-5, the V gene TRBV28; D is unclear. This CDR3 has 13 residues. Germline CDR1 MDHEN, CDR2 SYDVKM. The CDR3 loop is CASSLEYQETQHF. The CDR3, as DNA: TGTGCCAGCAGCCTAGAGTACCAAGAGACCCAGCACTTC.

This clonotype was observed at least ten times. The V gene is TRBV11-1, the J gene TRBJ2-5; 8 bases map to TRBD2. The CDR3 extends over 15 amino acids. The V gene's germline CDR1 is SGHAT and CDR2 FQDESV (reference sequence). With 4 bases clipped from V and 2 bases from J, the junction kept 6 bases outside the gene matches. The CDR3 loop is CASSSWTSSQETQYF. CDR3 bases: TGTGCCAGCAGCTCTTGGACTAGCTCTCAAGAGACCCAGTACTTC.